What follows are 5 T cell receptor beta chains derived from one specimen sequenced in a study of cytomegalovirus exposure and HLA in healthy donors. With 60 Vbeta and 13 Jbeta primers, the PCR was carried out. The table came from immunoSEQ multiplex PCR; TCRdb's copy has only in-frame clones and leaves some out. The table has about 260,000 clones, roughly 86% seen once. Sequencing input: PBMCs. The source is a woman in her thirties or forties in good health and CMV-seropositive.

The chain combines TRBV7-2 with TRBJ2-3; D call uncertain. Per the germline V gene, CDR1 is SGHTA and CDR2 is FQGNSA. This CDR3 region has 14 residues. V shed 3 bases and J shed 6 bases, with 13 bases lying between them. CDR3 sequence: CASSFLGPPDTQYF. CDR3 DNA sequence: TGTGCCAGCAGCTTCCTTGGGCCCCCCGATACGCAGTATTTT.

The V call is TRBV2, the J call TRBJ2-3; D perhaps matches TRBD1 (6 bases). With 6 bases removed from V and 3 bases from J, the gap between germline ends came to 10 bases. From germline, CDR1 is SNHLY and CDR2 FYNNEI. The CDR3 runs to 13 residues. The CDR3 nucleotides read TGTGCCAGCAGGGGACATTCTACAGATACGCAGTATTTT. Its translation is CASRGHSTDTQYF.

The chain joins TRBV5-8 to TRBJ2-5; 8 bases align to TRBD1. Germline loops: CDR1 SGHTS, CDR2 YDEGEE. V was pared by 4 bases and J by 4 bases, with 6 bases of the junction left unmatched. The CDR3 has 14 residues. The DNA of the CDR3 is TGTGCCAGCAGCCTCAGGGGGCGGGGAGAGACCCAGTACTTC. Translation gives CASSLRGRGETQYF. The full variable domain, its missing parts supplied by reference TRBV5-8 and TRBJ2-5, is EAGVTQSPTHLIKTRGQQATLRCSPISGHTSVYWYQQALGLGLQFLLWYDEGEERNRGNFPPRFSGRQFPNYSSELNVNALELEDSALYLCASSLRGRGETQYFGPGTRLLVL.

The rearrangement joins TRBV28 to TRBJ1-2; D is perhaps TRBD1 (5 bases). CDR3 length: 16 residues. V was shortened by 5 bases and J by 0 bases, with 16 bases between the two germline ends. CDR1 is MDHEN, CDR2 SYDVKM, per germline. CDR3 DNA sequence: TGTGCCAGCAGTCCCCGAGTGGGGCAGACTAACTATGGCTACACCTTC. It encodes CASSPRVGQTNYGYTF.

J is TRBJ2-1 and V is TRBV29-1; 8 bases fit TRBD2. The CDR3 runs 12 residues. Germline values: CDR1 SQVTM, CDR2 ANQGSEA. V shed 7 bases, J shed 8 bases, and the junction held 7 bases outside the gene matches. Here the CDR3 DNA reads TGCAGCGCCAGCGGGAGCGTAGATGAGCAGTTCTTC. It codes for CSASGSVDEQFF.